The clone carrying this TCR beta chain was seen many times. Its antigen is still unknown. Library preparation (for TCRbeta) was performed with unique molecular identifiers. TCRdb re-derived calls from the PCR reads in MiXCR, one entry per CDR3 protein. The table shows 490,000 or so distinct CDR3 sequences, with 10% to 13% occurring only once. The data were obtained in a study of T-cell reconstitution after alpha-beta-depleted transplantation in children. Study-wide findings and caveats: Two months or so post-transplant, alpha-beta T cells reportedly derived from several hundred expanded graft clones.

The length of the CDR3 is 14 residues. Germline loops: CDR1 SGHTA, CDR2 FQGNSA. The V and J ends lost 3 bases and 5 bases, in that order; junction bases with no gene match: 3. Source: PBMCs, taken before TCRalphabeta/CD19-depleted stem cell transplant. This chain links TRBV7-2 with TRBJ2-1; 8 nucleotides align to TRBD2. The clonotype originates from a child aged 2 to 15 with inherited bone marrow failure, due to receive a stem cell transplant. The CDR3 sequence: CASSLEREHNEQFF. The CDR3 DNA sequence: TGTGCCAGCAGCTTGGAGCGGGAGCACAATGAGCAGTTCTTC.